Sequencing of this TCR beta chain was carried out in a study of blood T cell repertoires in COVID-19. Assay: immunoSEQ multiplex PCR; the TCRdb copy retains only in-frame clones and omits some. This sample has about 350,000 clones, with about nine tenths found just once. Sequencing used PBMCs or T cells enriched from blood (not recorded which). This sequence was found in a woman in her twenties or thirties who had been exposed to COVID-19.

CDR3 in DNA: TGCGCCAGCACTACCCTAGGGGCGAGTCAGGAGACCCAGTACTTC. It encodes CASTTLGASQETQYF. This rearrangement joins TRBV5-1 to TRBJ2-5, with D possibly matching TRBD1 (5 bases). V shed 6 bases and J shed 5 bases, with 20 bases lying between them. This CDR3 has 15 residues. Germline V gives CDR1 SGHRS, CDR2 YFSETQ. The complete variable domain, with remaining parts taken from reference TRBV5-1 and TRBJ2-5, reads KAGVTQTPRYLIKTRGQQVTLSCSPISGHRSVSWYQQTPGQGLQFLFEYFSETQRNKGNFPGRFSGRQFSNSRSEMNVSTLELGDSALYLCASTTLGASQETQYFGPGTRLLVL.